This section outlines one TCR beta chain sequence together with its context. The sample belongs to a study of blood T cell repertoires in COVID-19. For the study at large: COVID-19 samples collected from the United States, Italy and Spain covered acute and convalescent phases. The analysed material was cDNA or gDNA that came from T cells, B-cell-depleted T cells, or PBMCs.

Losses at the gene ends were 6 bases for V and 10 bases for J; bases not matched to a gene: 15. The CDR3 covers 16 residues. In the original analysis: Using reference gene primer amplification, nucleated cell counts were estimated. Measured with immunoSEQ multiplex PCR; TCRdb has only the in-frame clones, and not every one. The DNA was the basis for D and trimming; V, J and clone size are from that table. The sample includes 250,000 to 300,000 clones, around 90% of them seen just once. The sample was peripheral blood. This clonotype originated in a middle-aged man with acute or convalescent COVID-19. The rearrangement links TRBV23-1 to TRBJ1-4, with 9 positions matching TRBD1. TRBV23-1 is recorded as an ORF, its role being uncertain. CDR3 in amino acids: CASSQPGPGQGRKLFF. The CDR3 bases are TGCGCCAGCAGCCAACCGGGGCCTGGACAGGGGAGAAAACTGTTTTTT.